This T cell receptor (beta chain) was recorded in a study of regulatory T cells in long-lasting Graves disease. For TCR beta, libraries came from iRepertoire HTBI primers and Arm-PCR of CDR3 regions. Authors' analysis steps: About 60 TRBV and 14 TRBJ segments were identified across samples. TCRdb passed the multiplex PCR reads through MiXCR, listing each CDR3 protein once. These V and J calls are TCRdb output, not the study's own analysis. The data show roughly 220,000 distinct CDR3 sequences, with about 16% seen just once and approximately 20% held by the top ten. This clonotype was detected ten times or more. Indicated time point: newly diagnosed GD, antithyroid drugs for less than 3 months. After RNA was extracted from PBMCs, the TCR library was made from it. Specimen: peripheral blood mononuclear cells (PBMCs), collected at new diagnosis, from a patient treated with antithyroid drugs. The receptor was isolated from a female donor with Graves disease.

The CDR3 reads CASSSYRGSSGNTIYF. DNA of the CDR3: TGTGCCAGCAGTTCCTACAGGGGAAGCTCTGGAAACACCATATATTTT. V gene TRBV6-5 combines with J gene TRBJ1-3; 7 bases map to TRBD1. CDR3 length: 16 amino acids. Germline V lookup: CDR1 MNHEY, CDR2 SVGAGI. J lost 0 bases, V lost 4 bases, and 6 bases had no gene match.